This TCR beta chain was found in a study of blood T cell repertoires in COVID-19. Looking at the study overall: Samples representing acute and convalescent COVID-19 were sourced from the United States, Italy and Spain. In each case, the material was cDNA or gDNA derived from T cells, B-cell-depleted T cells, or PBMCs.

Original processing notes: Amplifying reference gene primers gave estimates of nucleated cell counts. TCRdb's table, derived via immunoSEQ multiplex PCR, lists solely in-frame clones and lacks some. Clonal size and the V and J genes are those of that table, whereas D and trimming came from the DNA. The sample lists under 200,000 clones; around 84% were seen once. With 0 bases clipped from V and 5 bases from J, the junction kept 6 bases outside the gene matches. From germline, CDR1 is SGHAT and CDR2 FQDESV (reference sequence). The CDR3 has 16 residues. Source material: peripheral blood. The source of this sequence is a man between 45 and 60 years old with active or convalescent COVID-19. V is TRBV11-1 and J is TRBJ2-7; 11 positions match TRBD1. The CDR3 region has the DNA TGTGCCAGCAGCTTAGCGCGCGGACAGGGGGCTCACGAGCAGTACTTC. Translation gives CASSLARGQGAHEQYF.